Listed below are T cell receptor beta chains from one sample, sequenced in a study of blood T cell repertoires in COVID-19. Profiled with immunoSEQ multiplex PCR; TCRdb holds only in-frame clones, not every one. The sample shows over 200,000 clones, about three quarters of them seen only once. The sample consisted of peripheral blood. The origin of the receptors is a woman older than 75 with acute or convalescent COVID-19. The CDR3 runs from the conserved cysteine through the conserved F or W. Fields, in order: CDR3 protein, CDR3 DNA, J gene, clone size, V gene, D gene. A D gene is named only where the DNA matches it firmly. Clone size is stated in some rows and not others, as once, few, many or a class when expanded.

cdr3_aa: CSANLNNEQFF
cdr3_nt: TGCAGTGCCAATCTAAACAATGAGCAGTTCTTC
j_call: TRBJ2-1
clone_size: NA
v_call: TRBV20-1
d_call: NA

cdr3_aa: CASSARGDQPQHF
cdr3_nt: TGTGCCAGCAGTGCCAGGGGTGATCAGCCCCAGCATTTT
j_call: TRBJ1-5
clone_size: NA
v_call: TRBV2
d_call: NA

cdr3_aa: CASSRTTGGVSRYGYTF
cdr3_nt: TGTGCCAGCAGCCGTACGACAGGGGGCGTCTCACGATATGGCTACACCTTC
j_call: TRBJ1-2
clone_size: NA
v_call: TRBV7-2
d_call: TRBD1

cdr3_aa: CASRRYAGQPNEKLFF
cdr3_nt: TGTGCCAGCAGACGATATGCGGGACAGCCTAATGAAAAACTGTTTTTT
j_call: TRBJ1-4
clone_size: NA
v_call: TRBV11-2
d_call: TRBD1

cdr3_aa: CASSMKGLAGGSYEQYF
cdr3_nt: TGTGCCAGTAGTATGAAAGGGCTAGCGGGAGGGAGCTACGAGCAGTACTTC
j_call: TRBJ2-7
clone_size: many
v_call: TRBV19
d_call: TRBD2

cdr3_aa: CASSPRDTQYF
cdr3_nt: TGTGCCAGCAGCCCCAGAGATACGCAGTATTTT
j_call: TRBJ2-3
clone_size: NA
v_call: TRBV6-5
d_call: NA

cdr3_aa: CASSPQTGGLSGNTIYF
cdr3_nt: TGTGCCAGCTCACCCCAGACAGGGGGTCTCTCTGGAAACACCATATATTTT
j_call: TRBJ1-3
clone_size: NA
v_call: TRBV18
d_call: TRBD1

cdr3_aa: CASSLIFVGELFF
cdr3_nt: TGTGCCAGCAGTCTAATCTTTGTCGGGGAGCTGTTTTTT
j_call: TRBJ2-2
clone_size: NA
v_call: TRBV12-3/TRBV12-4
d_call: NA

cdr3_aa: CASSDRTGQETQYF
cdr3_nt: TGTGCCAGCAGCGACCGGACAGGACAAGAGACCCAGTACTTC
j_call: TRBJ2-5
clone_size: NA
v_call: TRBV2
d_call: TRBD1

cdr3_aa: CASRTTMNTEAFF
cdr3_nt: TGTGCCAGCAGAACCACAATGAACACTGAAGCTTTCTTT
j_call: TRBJ1-1
clone_size: once
v_call: TRBV6-5
d_call: NA

cdr3_aa: CASSQDRGTQYF
cdr3_nt: TGTGCCAGCAGCCAAGATAGGGGGACGCAGTATTTT
j_call: TRBJ2-3
clone_size: NA
v_call: TRBV3-1/TRBV3-2
d_call: NA

cdr3_aa: CASSLSGGSRDEQYF
cdr3_nt: TGCGCCAGCAGCTTGTCGGGAGGGTCGAGGGACGAGCAGTACTTC
j_call: TRBJ2-7
clone_size: NA
v_call: TRBV5-1
d_call: TRBD2

cdr3_aa: CASSLDQGLNTEAFF
cdr3_nt: TGTGCCAGCAGCTTAGATCAGGGTTTGAACACTGAAGCTTTCTTT
j_call: TRBJ1-1
clone_size: few
v_call: TRBV11-2
d_call: NA

cdr3_aa: CASSQEQGSNQPQHF
cdr3_nt: TGTGCCAGCAGCCAAGAACAGGGTAGCAATCAGCCCCAGCATTTT
j_call: TRBJ1-5
clone_size: NA
v_call: TRBV4-2
d_call: NA

cdr3_aa: CASSPSALSYNEQFF
cdr3_nt: TGTGCCAGTAGCCCAAGCGCGCTATCCTACAATGAGCAGTTCTTC
j_call: TRBJ2-1
clone_size: NA
v_call: TRBV19
d_call: NA

cdr3_aa: CASSVASGRANTGELFF
cdr3_nt: TGTGCCAGCAGCGTAGCAAGCGGGAGGGCAAACACCGGGGAGCTGTTTTTT
j_call: TRBJ2-2
clone_size: NA
v_call: TRBV9
d_call: TRBD2

cdr3_aa: CASSRDFYGYTF
cdr3_nt: TGTGCCAGCAGCCGGGACTTCTATGGCTACACCTTC
j_call: TRBJ1-2
clone_size: NA
v_call: TRBV9
d_call: NA

cdr3_aa: CATKDGGANTGELFF
cdr3_nt: TGCGCCACTAAAGACGGAGGGGCGAACACCGGGGAGCTGTTTTTT
j_call: TRBJ2-2
clone_size: NA
v_call: TRBV5-1
d_call: NA

cdr3_aa: CASSYSTGGIYEQYF
cdr3_nt: TGTGCCAGCAGTTACTCGACAGGGGGAATCTACGAGCAGTACTTC
j_call: TRBJ2-7
clone_size: few
v_call: TRBV6-5
d_call: TRBD1

cdr3_aa: CASSDGTGGLKTQYF
cdr3_nt: TGTGCCAGCAGTGATGGGACAGGGGGTCTGAAGACCCAGTACTTC
j_call: TRBJ2-5
clone_size: NA
v_call: TRBV6-1
d_call: TRBD1

cdr3_aa: CASSQQETGGNGYTF
cdr3_nt: TGTGCCAGCAGCCAACAAGAGACAGGGGGGAATGGCTACACCTTC
j_call: TRBJ1-2
clone_size: NA
v_call: TRBV16
d_call: TRBD1

cdr3_aa: CASSLADIYGYTF
cdr3_nt: TGTGCCAGCAGCTTAGCGGACATCTATGGCTACACCTTC
j_call: TRBJ1-2
clone_size: NA
v_call: TRBV7-2
d_call: NA

cdr3_aa: CASSIGLPGEETQYF
cdr3_nt: TGTGCCAGTAGTATAGGGCTACCGGGAGAAGAGACCCAGTACTTC
j_call: TRBJ2-5
clone_size: NA
v_call: TRBV19
d_call: NA

cdr3_aa: CASRRENTEAFF
cdr3_nt: TGTGCCAGCAGGAGGGAGAACACTGAAGCTTTCTTT
j_call: TRBJ1-1
clone_size: many
v_call: TRBV28
d_call: NA

cdr3_aa: CASSLGQVSDRTGELFF
cdr3_nt: TGCGCCAGCAGCTTGGGGCAGGTCTCCGATAGGACCGGGGAGCTGTTTTTT
j_call: TRBJ2-2
clone_size: NA
v_call: TRBV5-1
d_call: NA